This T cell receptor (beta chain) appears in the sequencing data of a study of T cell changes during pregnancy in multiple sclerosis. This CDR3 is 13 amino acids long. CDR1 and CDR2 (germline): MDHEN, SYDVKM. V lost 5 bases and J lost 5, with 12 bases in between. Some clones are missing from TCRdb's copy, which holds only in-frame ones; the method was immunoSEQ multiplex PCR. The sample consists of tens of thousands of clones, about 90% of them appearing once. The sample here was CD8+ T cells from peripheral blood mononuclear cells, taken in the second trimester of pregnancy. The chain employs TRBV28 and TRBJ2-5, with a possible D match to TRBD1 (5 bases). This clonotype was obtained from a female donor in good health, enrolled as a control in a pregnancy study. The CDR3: CASSPTVWETQYF. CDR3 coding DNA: TGTGCCAGCAGTCCGACAGTTTGGGAGACCCAGTACTTC.